This T cell receptor (beta chain) was recovered during a study of cytomegalovirus exposure and HLA in healthy donors. Study as a whole: Prior work identified 95 million to 120 million unique TCR beta sequences in about 179 million T cells.

With regard to this clone: Its antigen is still unknown.

V was trimmed by 6 bases and J by 3 bases, leaving 14 bases between them. Per germline, CDR1 SGHAT and CDR2 FQNNGV. The CDR3 sequence is 15 residues long. General observations from the study: A later analysis reportedly found fewer N-insertions in an Asian-associated ancestry cluster than the approximately 730-donor mean. TCR beta sequences reportedly predicted most subjects' HLA-A and HLA-B alleles accurately. Trimming of TCR beta V- and J-genes showed a link, identified in a later analysis, to a missense DCLRE1C variant.

PCR primers comprised 60 Vbeta and 13 Jbeta primers. The method was immunoSEQ multiplex PCR; TCRdb's version includes in-frame clones alone and lacks a portion of them. Of over 95,000 clones listed, 74% were seen once; the top ten hold 2% to 2.5%. The chain uses TRBV11-2 and TRBJ1-4; a possible D gene is TRBD1 (6 bases). Sequencing was performed on PBMCs. This clonotype was sampled from a human donor in good health. The CDR3 here is CASRNTGLSNEKLFF. In DNA form, the CDR3 reads TGTGCCAGCAGGAATACAGGGTTATCTAATGAAAAACTGTTTTTT.